These T cell receptor beta chains were read from a single sample in a study of T cells after yellow fever vaccination. TCRdb ran MiXCR on the 5' RACE reads and lists one entry per CDR3 protein. The sample contains approximately 600,000 distinct CDR3 sequences, approximately 13% of which appear only once. Sequencing used PBMCs, obtained on the day of the yellow fever booster vaccination. These receptors came from a man aged 30-40 years who received the YFV17D yellow fever vaccine. Both conserved end residues are part of each CDR3. D genes are given only for firm matches. The size field is filled for only some rows; it gives once, few, many or a size class.

V gene	D gene	J gene	clone size	CDR3 DNA	CDR3 protein
TRBV7-2	-	TRBJ2-5	-	TGTGCCAGCAGCATTGATACAGGGATGCAGACCCAGTACTTC	CASSIDTGMQTQYF
TRBV5-1	-	TRBJ2-1	many	TGCGCCAGCAGCTTCAACCAGCCCGCCTACAATGAGCAGTTCTTC	CASSFNQPAYNEQFF
TRBV11-2	TRBD2	TRBJ2-3	few	TGTGCCAGCAGCTTCAGGGGACTAGCGGGAGGGGTCACAGATACGCAGTATTTT	CASSFRGLAGGVTDTQYF
TRBV20-1	TRBD2	TRBJ2-5	few	TGCAGTGCTACCTCGGGACTAGCGGGAGCTGGTGAGACCCAGTACTTC	CSATSGLAGAGETQYF
TRBV5-6	TRBD2	TRBJ2-2	few	TGTGCCAGCTCCCGGGGGGGGGCTTTCACCGGGGAGCTGTTTTTT	CASSRGGAFTGELFF
TRBV7-9	-	TRBJ2-1	few	TGTGCCAGCAGCACTAGAGATGAGCAGTTCTTC	CASSTRDEQFF
TRBV5-1	-	TRBJ1-4	-	TGCGCCAGCAGCTTACAGGGTTACGAAAAACTGTTTTTT	CASSLQGYEKLFF
TRBV7-9	TRBD1	TRBJ1-1	few	TGTGCCAGCAGCTTTCCGGGACAGGGTATAGCTTTCTTT	CASSFPGQGIAFF
TRBV14	-	TRBJ1-5	-	TGTGCCAGCAGCTCCGGGGGGCCTTATAGCAATCAGCCCCAGCATTTT	CASSSGGPYSNQPQHF
TRBV20-1	-	TRBJ2-7	few	TGCAGTGCTAGAGACCAGGGGGGAAAGCAGTACTTC	CSARDQGGKQYF
TRBV7-8	-	TRBJ2-1	-	TGTGCCAGCAGCCGCCCCCGAGACACGGGGCGGAACAATGAGCAGTTCTTC	CASSRPRDTGRNNEQFF
TRBV5-4	TRBD2	TRBJ2-1	few	TGTGCCAGCAGCTCGTACGCGGGAGTAAACAATGAGCAGTTCTTC	CASSSYAGVNNEQFF
TRBV20-1	TRBD2	TRBJ2-7	-	TGCAGTGCTCGCTCGACTAGCGGCTACGAGCAGTACTTC	CSARSTSGYEQYF
TRBV20-1	-	TRBJ2-7	-	TGCAGTGCTAGCCTCGGGGAACCATGGGGCGAGCAGTACTTC	CSASLGEPWGEQYF
TRBV15	TRBD2	TRBJ2-2	few	TGTGCCACCAGTCCCCAAGTGCTAGCGGGATACACCGGGGAGCTGTTTTTT	CATSPQVLAGYTGELFF
TRBV3-1	-	TRBJ2-5	many	TGTGCCAGCAGCCCGGACTTATCAGAGACCCAGTACTTC	CASSPDLSETQYF
TRBV29-1	-	TRBJ2-2	-	TGCAGCGGAGGGACTCTCAAGGAGCTGTTTTTT	CSGGTLKELFF
TRBV3-1	-	TRBJ2-1	few	TGTGCCAGCAGCCAAGACTCTGAGAGCTGGCAGTTCTTC	CASSQDSESWQFF
TRBV25-1	TRBD1	TRBJ2-5	-	TGCGCCAGCAGTCTTGGGACAGGGACGACCCAGTACTTC	CASSLGTGTTQYF
TRBV7-2	-	TRBJ2-7	few	TGTGCCAGCAGCTCCTCCCCGGCAACGGGGGAGCAGTACTTC	CASSSSPATGEQYF
TRBV6-1	TRBD1	TRBJ1-1	few	TGTGCCAGCAGGAAAAGGGGGCAAGCTACTGAAGCTTTCTTT	CASRKRGQATEAFF
TRBV7-3	-	TRBJ1-5	few	TGTGCCAGCAGCTTAGGGGGGGTGCATCAGCCCCAGCATTTT	CASSLGGVHQPQHF
TRBV12-3/TRBV12-4	-	TRBJ1-2	few	TGTGCCAGCAGTTTAGTATTAGGTGACGGCTACACCTTC	CASSLVLGDGYTF
TRBV7-8	-	TRBJ1-1	-	TGTGCCAGCAGCTTAGGGGGGCGGATTGAAGCTTTCTTT	CASSLGGRIEAFF
TRBV7-6	TRBD2	TRBJ2-1	few	TGTGCCAGCAGCTTATGGGCGGGAGGGCACAATGAGCAGTTCTTC	CASSLWAGGHNEQFF
TRBV19	-	TRBJ1-5	few	TGTGCCACCAGACGGGCCAATCAGCCCCAGCATTTT	CATRRANQPQHF
TRBV5-6	-	TRBJ2-2	few	TGTGCCAGCAGCTTGGCCAAAGTGGGCGTCACCGGGGAGCTGTTTTTT	CASSLAKVGVTGELFF
TRBV7-2	TRBD2	TRBJ2-3	few	TGTGCCAGCAGCCCCCCTTCGATAGCGGGATCCCCAGATACGCAGTATTTT	CASSPPSIAGSPDTQYF
TRBV7-2	TRBD1	TRBJ2-4	few	TGTGCCAGCAGCTCACCCGGGACAGGGAGCATTCAGTACTTC	CASSSPGTGSIQYF
TRBV4-2	TRBD2	TRBJ2-5	-	TGTGCCAGCAGCCACAGGGCGGGGGGAGAGACCCAGTACTTC	CASSHRAGGETQYF
TRBV5-8	-	TRBJ2-3	-	TGTGCCAGCAGCCAAGGGTTCGCGCAGTATTTT	CASSQGFAQYF
TRBV20-1	-	TRBJ2-7	-	TGCAGTGCTAGAGACCTCAGATACGAGCAGTACTTC	CSARDLRYEQYF
TRBV6-6	TRBD1	TRBJ2-7	-	TGTGCCAGCAGACCGGGACAGCTCTACGAGCAGTACTTC	CASRPGQLYEQYF
TRBV6-5	-	TRBJ2-1	few	TGTGCCAGCAGTTCCTTCACCCAGGGTAACAATGAGCAGTTCTTC	CASSSFTQGNNEQFF
TRBV7-8	-	TRBJ2-1	-	TGTGCCAGCAGCCCCCGCCTCCAGAACAATGAGCAGCTCTTC	CASSPRLQNNEQLF
TRBV20-1	TRBD1	TRBJ2-7	few	TGCAGTGGCGCCGGGACAGGACGCGGCTACGAGCAGTACTTC	CSGAGTGRGYEQYF
TRBV20-1	TRBD2	TRBJ2-3	few	TGCAGTGCCCTAGCGGCTAGCACAGATACGCAGTATTTT	CSALAASTDTQYF
TRBV5-1	-	TRBJ1-2	few	TGCGCCAGCAGCTTGGAAGAGGAGCGGCGGGGGTTTTATGGCTACACCTTC	CASSLEEERRGFYGYTF
TRBV5-5	-	TRBJ2-1	few	TGTGCCAGCAGCTTGGGGACACCGAATCGCATCTTC	CASSLGTPNRIF
TRBV5-4	-	TRBJ1-2	-	TGTGCCAGCAGCTTGGGGTTGGGGGACTATGGCTACACCTTC	CASSLGLGDYGYTF
TRBV19	-	TRBJ1-6	-	TGTGCCAGTACGGCAAGGGGCGCTCCGGCCCTCCACTTT	CASTARGAPALHF
TRBV6-1	-	TRBJ2-2	few	TGTGCCAGCAGGGGTGGAGGGGGCGGGGAGCTGTTTTTT	CASRGGGGGELFF
TRBV12-5	TRBD2	TRBJ2-2	-	TGTGCTAGTGGTCCTAGCGGGAGGGCCTCGGGGGAGCTGTTTTTT	CASGPSGRASGELFF
TRBV28	TRBD1	TRBJ2-3	many	TGTGCCAGCAGTTCGGGACAGGGAAGCACAGATACGCAGTATTTT	CASSSGQGSTDTQYF
TRBV6-6	-	TRBJ1-2	few	TGTGCCAGCAGTTACGACACAAGCTATGGCTACACCTTC	CASSYDTSYGYTF
TRBV7-2	-	TRBJ1-5	many	TGTGCCAGCAGCCGAAGAATGGCCAGCAATCAGCCCCAGCATTTT	CASSRRMASNQPQHF
TRBV27	TRBD2	TRBJ2-1	-	TGTGCCAGCAGTCACTCGGCCGGGACTAGCGGGTACAATGAGCAGTTCTTC	CASSHSAGTSGYNEQFF
TRBV9	TRBD2	TRBJ2-5	-	TGTGCCAGCAGCGTAGGACTAGCGGGGGAGGGGGAGACCCAGTACTTC	CASSVGLAGEGETQYF
TRBV5-5	TRBD1	TRBJ2-1	many	TGTGCCAGCAGCTTGTTAGCAGGGACAGCCAGTGAGCAGTTCTTC	CASSLLAGTASEQFF